The 26 T cell receptor beta chains presented below share a single source sample, sequenced in a study of metastatic and nonmetastatic thyroid tumors. TCRdb reprocessed the PCR reads via MiXCR. Counted here are 9,500 to 15,000 clones, about 21% occurring once; the ten biggest clones make up 12% to 15%. Thyroid surgery was preceded by no treatment in any patient. Sequences were obtained from adjacent normal tissue. These receptors all stem from a female donor with papillary thyroid cancer or a benign thyroid nodule (not recorded which). Some clones in this sample may be carry-over from other donors' samples.

At least ten counts were recorded for this clone. At one of its ends the junction is not consistent with the germline gene, which may arise from a read error. The same CDR3 arises from other DNA sequences in this sample as well. The V gene is TRBV20-1, the J gene TRBJ1-1; TRBD1 is a possible D gene (5 bases). CDR1 DFQATT and CDR2 SNEGSKA come from the germline V gene (reference sequence). CDR3 length: 12 residues. CDR3 protein: CSAFGGNTEAFF. CDR3 in DNA: TGCAGTGCTTTTGGGGGGAACACTGAAGCCTTCTTT.

By sample share, this clone is medium-sized. A junction end diverges from the germline sequence, so it may reflect a read error. This chain links TRBV12-3 or TRBV12-4 with TRBJ2-7; 7 nucleotides agree with TRBD1. The CDR3 runs 12 residues. CDR3 in DNA: TGTGCCAGCAGCGACAGGGTCTACGGGCAGTACTTC. Its protein is CASSDRVYGQYF.

This clone is classed as medium-sized. The CDR3 nucleotides are TGTGCCAGCAGTCCTTACAATGAGCAGTTCTTC. Translated: CASSPYNEQFF. The V call is TRBV6-2 or TRBV6-3, the J call TRBJ2-1; D gene unclear. Germline CDR1 and CDR2: MNHEY and SVGEGT. The V end lost 5 bases, the J end lost 4 bases, and 3 bases lay between the germline ends. CDR3 length equals 11 residues.

This clone is judged large. The chain combines TRBV6-1 with TRBJ2-7, with D possibly being TRBD1 (5 bases). Germline V gene lookup returns CDR1 MNHNS and CDR2 SASEGT. Deletions cut 8 bases from V and 4 bases from J, with 18 bases between. This CDR3 comprises 14 residues. CDR3 sequence (DNA): TGTGCCAGCCATCCTTCAGGACAAGGTTACGAGCAGTACTTC. It specifies CASHPSGQGYEQYF.

V usage is TRBV9 and J usage is TRBJ2-1, with TRBD2 identical over 10 bases. The V gene's germline CDR1 is SGDLS and CDR2 YYNGEE. The CDR3 covers 16 residues. Trimming removed 0 bases from V and 5 bases from J; junction bases left unmatched: 5. Here the CDR3 DNA reads TGTGCCAGCAGCGTAGTTCCTAGCGGGGGCGACAATGAGCAGTTCTTC. Translating gives CASSVVPSGGDNEQFF.

There are many counts of this clone. Being one base from a much bigger clone, this may be a read error. The same CDR3 can be traced to other DNA sequences in this sample. V is TRBV12-3 or TRBV12-4 and J is TRBJ1-2; D might be TRBD1 (5 bases). Trimming shortened V by 3 bases and J by 0 bases, and 8 bases separated the two germline ends. The CDR3 consists of 14 residues. Here the CDR3 DNA reads TGTGCCAGCAGTTTCCAGGGTTCTAACTATGGCTACACCTTC. Translated: CASSFQGSNYGYTF.

By share, this clone ranks as medium-sized. V usage is TRBV6-2 or TRBV6-3 and J usage is TRBJ1-2; tentatively, D is TRBD1 (6 bases). V was clipped by 6 bases and J by 4 bases, with 15 bases between them. The CDR3 extends over 14 amino acids. Germline assignment: CDR1 MNHEY and CDR2 SVGEGT. The CDR3 here is CASSGGGGRYGYTF. The CDR3 nucleotides read TGTGCCAGCAGCGGGGGGGGCGGACGCTATGGCTACACCTTC.

This clone was seen a few times. It may be a read error: a sequence one base away is much more abundant. The same CDR3 is also encoded by other DNA sequences in this sample. The chain recombines TRBV4-3 with TRBJ1-2; D unclear. Trimming removed 0 bases at V and 1 base at J, with 18 bases between. CDR3 length equals 18 residues. The germline V gene has CDR1 LGHNA and CDR2 YSLEER. This CDR3 is CASSQDRSGGGLNYGYTF. DNA for the CDR3: TGCGCCAGCAGCCAAGATCGTTCGGGTGGAGGGCTTAACTATGGCTACACCTTC.

This clone ranks as medium-sized. The genes are TRBV6-5 and TRBJ1-4; tentative D call: TRBD1 (5 bases). Germline V gives CDR1 MNHEY, CDR2 SVGAGI. V was shortened by 0 bases and J by 7 bases, with 15 bases between the two germline ends. The CDR3 is 16 amino acids. The CDR3 region has the DNA TGTGCCAGCAGTTACTCGATAGGCAGGGTTATTGAAAAACTGTTTTTT. It specifies CASSYSIGRVIEKLFF.

The V gene is TRBV6-1, the J gene TRBJ1-1; TRBD1 might be the D (5 bases). Germline assignment: CDR1 MNHNS and CDR2 SASEGT. V dropped 6 bases and J dropped 1 base, with 12 bases sitting between them. The CDR3 is 14 amino acids. DNA for the CDR3: TGTGCCAGCAGAACCCCCGGGGGGAACACTGAAGCTTTCTTT. It is translated as CASRTPGGNTEAFF.

This clone is categorized as medium-sized (0.01 to 0.1%). The V and J genes are TRBV15 and TRBJ1-6; tentatively, D is TRBD1 (5 bases). The CDR3 runs to 15 residues. V gave up 3 bases and J gave up 10 bases, with 16 bases separating them. Germline CDR1 LNHNV, CDR2 YYDKDF (reference sequence). As DNA, the CDR3 is TGTGCCACCAGCAGGGACCCCGGGGGGGTCTCACCCCTCCACTTT. Protein sequence: CATSRDPGGVSPLHF.

This clone qualifies as medium-sized (0.01 to 0.1%). This chain links TRBV6-1 with TRBJ2-3; unclear D gene. The CDR3 is 16 amino acids. The germline CDR1 and CDR2 sequences are MNHNS and SASEGT. Deletions cut 1 base from V and 0 bases from J, with 11 bases between. This chain's CDR3 is CASSEGGGASTDTQYF. In DNA, the CDR3 is TGTGCCAGCAGTGAAGGAGGCGGTGCTAGCACAGATACGCAGTATTTT.

This clone has ten or more counts. V usage is TRBV7-2 and J usage is TRBJ2-2; D is undetermined. The CDR3 is 14 residues long. Trimming cost V 5 bases and J 4 bases, with 11 bases left between them. Germline V gives CDR1 SGHTA, CDR2 FQGNSA. The CDR3 reads CASSVSTLTGELFF. The CDR3 DNA reads TGTGCCAGCAGCGTCTCGACCCTCACCGGGGAGCTGTTTTTT.

This clone was detected ten times or more. The chain employs TRBV6-1 and TRBJ1-3; tentatively, D is TRBD1 (6 bases). V was shortened by 8 bases and J by 3 bases, with 20 bases between the two germline ends. Per germline, CDR1 MNHNS and CDR2 SASEGT. CDR3 length equals 16 residues. Written as DNA, the CDR3 is TGTGCCAGCTCTGACCCTCAGGGGAAGAGTGGAAACACCATATATTTT. It translates to CASSDPQGKSGNTIYF.

A few counts support this clone. The V call is TRBV12-3 or TRBV12-4, the J call TRBJ2-3, with TRBD2 identical over 9 bases. The trim removed 7 bases at V and 6 bases at J, leaving 8 bases unmatched. The CDR3 totals 14 residues. CDR3 sequence (DNA): TGTGCCAGCAAAGATAGCGGGAGTGGGGATACGCAGTATTTT. Protein sequence: CASKDSGSGDTQYF.

This clone was counted at least ten times. The chain links TRBV3-1 to TRBJ2-4; TRBD1 agrees at 7 bases. CDR1 and CDR2 (germline): LGHDT, YNNKEL (reference sequence). V trimming: 3 bases; J trimming: 3 bases; junction bases outside the gene matches: 5. The CDR3 has 15 amino acids. CDR3 region: CASSHPYRGKNIQYF. In DNA form, the CDR3 reads TGTGCCAGCAGCCATCCCTACAGGGGCAAAAACATTCAGTACTTC. The full variable domain, its missing parts supplied by reference TRBV3-1 and TRBJ2-4, is DTAVSQTPKYLVTQMGNDKSIKCEQNLGHDTMYWYKQDSKKFLKIMFSYNNKELIINETVPNRFSPKSPDKAHLNLHINSLELGDSAVYFCASSHPYRGKNIQYFGAGTRLSVL.

In the case of this clone: At one of its ends the junction is not consistent with the germline gene, which may arise from a read error. The rearrangement uses TRBV11-2 and TRBJ2-1; TRBD2 aligns across 9 bases. Looked up from germline, CDR1 is SGHAT and CDR2 is FQNNGV. This CDR3 region has 16 residues. The CDR3 region is CASSSTIAGAPGEQSF. CDR3 coding DNA: TGTGCCAGCAGCTCTACGATAGCGGGGGCCCCGGGTGAGCAGTCCTTC.

This clone was seen repeatedly, ten times or more. The rearrangement links TRBV7-3 to TRBJ1-1, with unresolved D. The CDR3 is made up of 13 amino acids. Germline CDR1 SGHTA, CDR2 FQGTGA. The ends were cut back, 0 bases at V and 2 bases at J, with 4 bases in the middle. The CDR3: CASSLTRNTEAFF. The CDR3, as DNA: TGTGCCAGCAGCTTAACCAGAAACACTGAAGCTTTCTTT.

In its sample, this clone ranks as medium-sized (0.01 to 0.1%). The rearrangement joins TRBV20-1 to TRBJ1-6; D gene ambiguous. The CDR3 consists of 14 residues. The V gene lost 5 bases and the J gene lost 10 bases, with 18 bases spanning the gap. CDR1 is DFQATT and CDR2 is SNEGSKA in the germline V gene (reference sequence). This CDR3 reads CSARYPDPGSPLHF. In DNA, the CDR3 is TGCAGTGCTCGGTACCCGGACCCTGGGTCACCCCTCCACTTT.

This clone was recorded a few times. The V gene is TRBV19, the J gene TRBJ2-7, with TRBD2 matching 8 bases. V lost 6 bases, J lost 3 bases, and 10 bases stayed unmatched. This CDR3 has 15 residues. In germline, CDR1 is LNHDA, CDR2 SQIVND (reference sequence). The CDR3 sequence: CASSLPGLGIYEQYF. The CDR3 DNA follows: TGTGCCAGTAGCCTACCGGGACTAGGGATCTACGAGCAGTACTTC.

This clone came up a few times. The CDR3 DNA follows: TGTGCCAGCTTGCCAGGGGGCTTCGGCCCCTACGAGCAGTACTTC. Residues: CASLPGGFGPYEQYF. This chain links TRBV2 with TRBJ2-7; 8 bases fit TRBD1. Germline lookup yields CDR1 SNHLY and CDR2 FYNNEI. The CDR3 is 15 amino acids. J gave up 2 bases and V 8 bases, and 11 bases lay outside the gene matches. Full variable domain (outside the CDR3, taken from reference TRBV2 and TRBJ2-7): EPEVTQTPSHQVTQMGQEVILRCVPISNHLYFYWYRQILGQKVEFLVSFYNNEISEKSEIFDDQFSVERPDGSNFTLKIRSTKLEDSAMYFCASLPGGFGPYEQYFGPGTRLTVT.

This clone has a handful of counts. V usage is TRBV27 and J usage is TRBJ2-7; perhaps D is TRBD1 or TRBD2 (5 bases each). Germline CDR1 reads MNHEY; CDR2 reads SMNVEV (reference sequence). Trimming took 1 base from V and 7 from J, leaving 5 bases between them. This CDR3 has 11 amino acids. CDR3 nucleotides: TGTGCCAGCAGTTTATGGGGGGAGCAGTACTTC. This sequence encodes CASSLWGEQYF.

The chain links TRBV19 to TRBJ2-7, with a weak D call TRBD2 (6 bases). The CDR3 spans 13 residues. V was pared by 6 bases and J by 4 bases, with 13 bases between. Per germline, CDR1 LNHDA and CDR2 SQIVND (reference sequence). DNA for the CDR3: TGTGCCAGTAGCCGACAAGGAGGGTACGAGCAGTACTTC. It yields the protein CASSRQGGYEQYF. The variable domain in full, completed from reference TRBV19 and TRBJ2-7, reads DGGITQSPKYLFRKEGQNVTLSCEQNLNHDAMYWYRQDPGQGLRLIYYSQIVNDFQKGDIAEGYSVSREKKESFPLTVTSAQKNPTAFYLCASSRQGGYEQYFGPGTRLTVT.

By share, this clone ranks as medium-sized (0.01 to 0.1%). The gene calls are TRBV27 and TRBJ2-7, with 7 bases matching TRBD1. Germline V gene data show CDR1 as MNHEY and CDR2 as SMNVEV (reference sequence). The CDR3 runs 15 residues. J lost 3 bases, V lost 2 bases, and 7 bases had no gene match. The CDR3 loop reads CASSLLRGQSYEQYF. CDR3 sequence (DNA): TGTGCCAGCAGTTTACTCCGGGGACAGAGCTACGAGCAGTACTTC.

This clone is medium-sized. This rearrangement joins TRBV6-1 to TRBJ2-3; D possibly corresponds to TRBD1 (6 bases). V was trimmed by 9 bases and J by 0 bases, leaving 13 bases between them. Germline-derived CDR1 and CDR2 are MNHNS and SASEGT. The CDR3 contains 14 residues. In DNA form, the CDR3 reads TGTGCCAGTCGGCGGACAGCTAGCACAGATACGCAGTATTTT. Its protein product is CASRRTASTDTQYF.

V is TRBV9 and J is TRBJ2-7; a weak D match, TRBD2 (6 bases). Trimming left V 1 base short and J 4 bases short, with 12 bases between. CDR3 length: 14 residues. Germline-derived CDR1 and CDR2 are SGDLS and YYNGEE. The CDR3 loop reads CASSVSSGPYEQYF. The CDR3 coding sequence is TGTGCCAGCAGCGTAAGTAGCGGTCCTTACGAGCAGTACTTC.